What follows are 17 T cell receptor beta chains derived from one specimen sequenced in a study of PD-1 blockade in classical Hodgkin lymphoma. Measured with immunoSEQ multiplex PCR; TCRdb has only the in-frame clones, and not every one. This sample has 25,000 to 30,000 clones, with 60% to 75% found just once. All patients experienced relapse after autologous stem cell transplantation, and brentuximab vedotin exposure was variable. The specimen comprised peripheral blood mononuclear cells (PBMCs), sampled before the second cycle of nivolumab. These receptors came from a human donor with classical Hodgkin lymphoma.

V usage is TRBV7-8 and J usage is TRBJ2-7; 10 positions match TRBD1. Germline values: CDR1 SGHVS, CDR2 FQNEAQ. The V and J ends lost 3 bases and 3 bases, in that order; junction bases with no gene match: 14. The CDR3 has 18 residues. CDR3 DNA sequence: TGTGCCAGCAGCTTGTTCGGGACAGGGGCTTACTACTACTACGAGCAGTACTTC. Amino acids: CASSLFGTGAYYYYEQYF.

This rearrangement joins TRBV7-9 to TRBJ1-5, with TRBD1 identical over 7 bases. V lost 5 bases and J lost 3; bases outside the gene matches: 16. CDR3 size: 18 residues. The germline V gene encodes CDR1 SEHNR and CDR2 FQNEAQ (reference sequence). CDR3 region: CASSKMGTGTDHNQPQHF. CDR3 sequence (DNA): TGTGCCAGCAGCAAGATGGGTACCGGGACAGACCACAATCAGCCCCAGCATTTT.

The rearrangement uses TRBV5-1 and TRBJ1-5; a weak D match, TRBD1 (5 bases). CDR1 SGHRS and CDR2 YFSETQ come from the germline V gene. Trimming took 4 bases from V and 5 from J, leaving 10 bases between them. The CDR3 covers 13 residues. The CDR3 coding sequence is TGCGCCAGCAGCCATTTAGGGGATCAGCCCCAGCATTTT. It yields the protein CASSHLGDQPQHF. The entire variable domain, with the rest obtained from reference TRBV5-1 and TRBJ1-5, is as follows: KAGVTQTPRYLIKTRGQQVTLSCSPISGHRSVSWYQQTPGQGLQFLFEYFSETQRNKGNFPGRFSGRQFSNSRSEMNVSTLELGDSALYLCASSHLGDQPQHFGDGTRLSIL.

This clone came up once. As DNA, the CDR3 is TGTGCCAGCGTCCGGGAGGTTGCCAAAAACATTCAGTACTTC. Translation gives CASVREVAKNIQYF. The V gene is TRBV21-1, the J gene TRBJ2-4; TRBD2, as called in the table, went unchecked against the DNA. TRBV21-1 is assigned pseudogene status. This CDR3 region has 14 residues.

The chain recombines TRBV5-1 with TRBJ2-2, with 7 bases identical to TRBD1. Germline V CDR1 and CDR2: SGHRS, YFSETQ. The CDR3 is 15 amino acids. Trimming took 3 bases from V and 0 from J; bases not matched to a gene: 2. This chain's CDR3 is CASSSTGTNTGELFF. The DNA for the CDR3 is TGCGCCAGCAGCTCGACAGGGACGAACACCGGGGAGCTGTTTTTT.

The V and J genes are TRBV15 and TRBJ2-7; 9 bases align to TRBD1. This CDR3 is built from 16 residues. CDR1 and CDR2 from the germline V gene are LNHNV and YYDKDF (reference sequence). Trimming took 5 bases from V and 7 from J; bases not matched to a gene: 15. CDR3 sequence (DNA): TGTGCCACCAGCGCGGTGCCGGGACAGGGAACGCAAGAGCAGTACTTC. Its translation: CATSAVPGQGTQEQYF. Based on the CDR3 plus reference TRBV15 and TRBJ2-7, the full variable domain is DAMVIQNPRYQVTQFGKPVTLSCSQTLNHNVMYWYQQKSSQAPKLLFHYYDKDFNNEADTPDNFQSRRPNTSFCFLDIRSPGLGDTAMYLCATSAVPGQGTQEQYFGPGTRLTVT.

The J gene is TRBJ2-1, the V gene TRBV6-1; D unclear. V was trimmed by 2 bases and J by 4 bases, leaving 12 bases between them. The germline V gene has CDR1 MNHNS and CDR2 SASEGT. CDR3 length: 15 residues. CDR3 in DNA: TGTGCCAGCAGTGAAACGGGCGCATGGTACAATGAGCAGTTCTTC. This encodes CASSETGAWYNEQFF.

The chain combines TRBV18 with TRBJ1-1, with D possibly TRBD1 on 6 matching bases. The CDR3 is made up of 12 amino acids. V shed 2 bases and J shed 8 bases, with 9 bases lying between them. Germline V gene data show CDR1 as KGHSH and CDR2 as LQKENI. The chain's CDR3 is CASSPGQLEAFF. The CDR3 nucleotides read TGTGCCAGCTCACCAGGACAGCTAGAAGCTTTCTTT.

The chain couples TRBV7-2 to TRBJ2-5; 7 bases fit TRBD2. Germline V gene sequence: CDR1 SGHTA, CDR2 FQGNSA. CDR3 length: 14 amino acids. V lost 3 bases to trimming and J lost 2 bases; unmatched junction nucleotides: 3. The chain's CDR3 is CASSLLGGQETQYF. Written as DNA, the CDR3 is TGTGCCAGCAGCTTGTTGGGAGGGCAAGAGACCCAGTACTTC.

This clone was counted a few times. This rearrangement joins TRBV19 to TRBJ1-6, with a possible D match to TRBD1 (6 bases). This CDR3 contains 15 residues. Germline CDR1 LNHDA, CDR2 SQIVND (reference sequence). V was trimmed by 3 bases and J by 10 bases, leaving 16 bases between them. The CDR3 sequence is CASSIQQGLGSPLHF. The CDR3 DNA follows: TGTGCCAGTAGTATCCAACAGGGCCTGGGGTCACCCCTCCACTTT.

The J gene is TRBJ1-2, the V gene TRBV7-9; D possibly corresponds to TRBD1 (6 bases). The CDR3 is 13 residues long. Germline CDR1 reads SEHNR; CDR2 reads FQNEAQ (reference sequence). V lost 3 bases and J 5 bases, leaving 10 bases between the germline ends. CDR3 protein: CASSLDSWYGYTF. The CDR3 nucleotides read TGTGCCAGCAGCTTGGACAGTTGGTATGGCTACACCTTC.

This clone showed up just a few times. The chain links TRBV6-5 to TRBJ2-7, with D maybe TRBD1 (6 bases). Looked up from germline, CDR1 is MNHEY and CDR2 is SVGAGI. V was trimmed by 6 bases and J by 4 bases, leaving 10 bases between them. The CDR3 covers 12 residues. Written as DNA, the CDR3 is TGTGCCAGCAGCTCCACAGGGTACGAGCAGTACTTC. It specifies CASSSTGYEQYF.

This chain uses TRBV19 with TRBJ2-1, with 7 bases that match TRBD1. The V segment lost 5 bases and the J segment 0 bases; nucleotides outside the gene matches: 13. This CDR3 contains 18 residues. CDR1 and CDR2 from the germline V gene are LNHDA and SQIVND (reference sequence). CDR3 loop: CASSRRTGPPSSYNEQFF. CDR3 nucleotides: TGTGCCAGTAGTCGAAGGACAGGCCCTCCAAGCTCCTACAATGAGCAGTTCTTC.

V and J are TRBV5-1 and TRBJ2-2, with TRBD2 matching over 11 bases. The length of the CDR3 is 16 residues. Germline V gives CDR1 SGHRS, CDR2 YFSETQ. Unmatched junction bases numbered 2, after V lost 4 bases and J lost 0 bases. For the CDR3, the DNA is TGCGCCAGCAGCCCGGGACTAGCGGCGAACACCGGGGAGCTGTTTTTT. Encoded protein: CASSPGLAANTGELFF. Filled out from reference TRBV5-1 and TRBJ2-2, the complete variable domain reads KAGVTQTPRYLIKTRGQQVTLSCSPISGHRSVSWYQQTPGQGLQFLFEYFSETQRNKGNFPGRFSGRQFSNSRSEMNVSTLELGDSALYLCASSPGLAANTGELFFGEGSRLTVL.

Of note for this clone: One junction end does not reproduce the germline sequence, and a read error may be involved. The J gene is TRBJ2-1, the V gene TRBV7-7; tentative D call: TRBD1 (6 bases). CDR3 length equals 14 residues. Germline CDR1 reads SSHAT; CDR2 reads FNYEAQ (reference sequence). CDR3 in amino acids: CASSLGGNRNEQFF. The CDR3 DNA is TGTGCTAGCAGCTTAGGGGGTAACAGAAATGAGCAGTTCTTC.

The genes are TRBV27 and TRBJ2-3; perhaps D is TRBD1 or TRBD2 (7 bases each). CDR1 is MNHEY and CDR2 is SMNVEV in the germline V gene (reference sequence). The CDR3 runs to 19 residues. V lost 6 bases and J lost 4, with 29 bases in between. The CDR3 DNA sequence: TGTGCCAGCAGCAAAACAGGGGTGACATGGGCGGGAGTGGCAGATACGCAGTATTTT. This translates into CASSKTGVTWAGVADTQYF.

This clone has more than one count but fewer than ten. CDR3 region: CASRPERGTTLRLLYGYTF. DNA of the CDR3: TGTGCCAGCAGACCTGAACGGGGCACTACCCTCAGACTGTTGTATGGCTACACCTTC. V gene TRBV27 combines with J gene TRBJ1-2; D is perhaps TRBD1 (5 bases). V dropped 6 bases and J dropped 5 bases, with 31 bases sitting between them. The V gene's germline CDR1 is MNHEY and CDR2 SMNVEV (reference sequence). CDR3 length: 19 amino acids.